The 7 T cell receptor beta chains below come from one sample, sequenced in a study of graft-versus-host responses after intestinal transplantation. Clones were read by immunoSEQ multiplex PCR, and TCRdb kept only the in-frame ones, dropping some. In the table there are more than 55,000 clones, approximately 90% of which are singletons. The sample was PBMCs, taken 26 days after transplant. The receptors shown here come from a human patient who received an intestinal transplant, so some T cells may come from the graft donor.

CDR3 sequence reads: CASSLQFGGGYQETQYF. The CDR3 DNA is TGTGCCAGCAGTTTACAGTTCGGGGGGGGGTACCAAGAGACCCAGTACTTC. V is TRBV28 and J is TRBJ2-5, with 8 bases lining up with TRBD2. V dropped 2 bases and J dropped 0; count of bases not matched to a gene: 8. The CDR3 is made up of 17 amino acids. The germline gives CDR1 MDHEN, CDR2 SYDVKM. Drawing the rest from reference TRBV28 and TRBJ2-5, the complete variable domain is DVKVTQSSRYLVKRTGEKVFLECVQDMDHENMFWYRQDPGLGLRLIYFSYDVKMKEKGDIPEGYSVSREKKERFSLILESASTNQTSMYLCASSLQFGGGYQETQYFGPGTRLLVL.

The rearrangement links TRBV7-9 to TRBJ2-1, with 7 bases matching TRBD2. J lost 9 bases, V lost 0 bases, and 5 bases had no gene match. Germline CDR1 and CDR2: SEHNR and FQNEAQ (reference sequence). There are 14 residues in the CDR3. The CDR3 DNA reads as TGTGCCAGCAGCTTAGCGGGAGGGCAGTGTGAGCAGTTCTTC. It specifies CASSLAGGQCEQFF.

This chain links TRBV27 with TRBJ2-7; 14 bases are a match to TRBD2. The J segment lost 3 bases and the V segment lost 3 bases, leaving 10 bases of the junction unmatched. The germline V gene encodes CDR1 MNHEY and CDR2 SMNVEV (reference sequence). The CDR3 is 18 amino acids. CDR3 residues: CASSFAGLAGAENYEQYF. DNA of the CDR3: TGTGCCAGCAGTTTTGCGGGACTAGCGGGAGCGGAAAACTACGAGCAGTACTTC.

The J gene is TRBJ1-1, the V gene TRBV6-1; TRBD1 is a possible D gene (6 bases). Trimming removed 4 bases from V and 5 bases from J, with 11 bases in between. This CDR3 spans 13 amino acids. Germline values: CDR1 MNHNS, CDR2 SASEGT. The CDR3 region is CASSGGRGTEAFF. The DNA for the CDR3 is TGTGCCAGCAGTGGGGGCAGGGGAACTGAAGCTTTCTTT.

The V call is TRBV21-1, the J call TRBJ2-5; the table's D call TRBD2 went unverified against the DNA. TRBV21-1 is a pseudogene segment. The CDR3 runs to 14 residues. The CDR3 DNA reads TGTGCCAGCAGTCCCAGGACGTACGGGATGGCCCAGTACTTC. Amino acids: CASSPRTYGMAQYF.

The chain has TRBV4-1 and TRBJ2-3, with a weak D call TRBD2 (6 bases). Germline CDR1 MGHRA, CDR2 YSYEKL. Trimming removed 6 bases from V and 4 bases from J, with 14 bases in between. This CDR3 has 14 residues. The chain's CDR3 is CASSRDSQSDTQYF. DNA of the CDR3: TGCGCCAGCAGTCGGGACTCCCAGTCAGATACGCAGTATTTT.

The DNA for the CDR3 is TGCAGCGTTGAAAGCAGGGGCCAAGAGACCCAGTACTTC. Amino acids: CSVESRGQETQYF. The V call is TRBV29-1, the J call TRBJ2-5; D may be TRBD1 (6 bases). V lost 2 bases and J 1 base, leaving 8 bases between the germline ends. Germline V gene lookup returns CDR1 SQVTM and CDR2 ANQGSEA. The CDR3 is 13 residues long. Using reference TRBV29-1 and TRBJ2-5 for the parts outside the CDR3, the full variable domain is SAVISQKPSRDICQRGTSLTIQCQVDSQVTMMFWYRQQPGQSLTLIATANQGSEATYESGFVIDKFPISRPNLTFSTLTVSNMSPEDSSIYLCSVESRGQETQYFGPGTRLLVL.